Below are 26 T cell receptor beta chains sequenced from a single sample in a study of shared clonotypes between healthy human individuals. Data came from immunoSEQ multiplex PCR; TCRdb stores just in-frame clones and leaves some out. The repertoire includes approximately 2.1 million clones, approximately 95% of them detected once, and under 0.45% sits in the top ten. The sample taken for sequencing was naive CD4+ T cells from PBMCs. As for subset: CD45RA+ positively selected. The receptors were gathered from a man between 18 and 29 years old in good health. Some clones in this sample may be carry-over from other donors' samples.

This chain uses TRBV5-1 with TRBJ2-7; 12 nucleotides align to TRBD2. The germline V gene encodes CDR1 SGHRS and CDR2 YFSETQ. Trimming removed 4 bases from V and 4 bases from J; junction bases left unmatched: 9. CDR3 length: 16 residues. Here the CDR3 DNA reads TGCGCCAGCAGCCCTAGGACTAGCGGGACAACTTACGAGCAGTACTTC. Its translation is CASSPRTSGTTYEQYF.

The chain is built from TRBV18 and TRBJ1-3; no reliable D call. The V gene lost 4 bases and the J gene lost 4 bases, with 11 bases spanning the gap. The CDR3 contains 14 residues. Germline V gives CDR1 KGHSH, CDR2 LQKENI. For the CDR3, the DNA is TGTGCCAGCTCACTGCCGGCCGCAGGAAACACCATATATTTT. Translated, it gives CASSLPAAGNTIYF. Supplemented by reference TRBV18 and TRBJ1-3, the full variable domain reads NAGVMQNPRHLVRRRGQEARLRCSPMKGHSHVYWYRQLPEEGLKFMVYLQKENIIDESGMPKERFSAEFPKEGPSILRIQQVVRGDSAAYFCASSLPAAGNTIYFGEGSWLTVV.

The rearrangement joins TRBV7-9 to TRBJ2-6; TRBD1 agrees at 7 bases. This CDR3 is built from 19 residues. The trim removed 6 bases at V and 2 bases at J, leaving 16 bases unmatched. Germline-derived CDR1 and CDR2 are SEHNR and FQNEAQ (reference sequence). The CDR3 spells CASRKGTDIDWAGANVLTF. The CDR3 DNA follows: TGTGCCAGCAGGAAAGGGACAGATATTGACTGGGCTGGGGCCAACGTCCTGACTTTC.

This clone was detected once. The chain links TRBV30 to TRBJ2-7, with 8 bases identical to TRBD1. Germline V CDR1 and CDR2: GTSNPN, SVGIG (reference sequence). V shed 0 bases, J shed 4 bases, and the junction held 11 bases outside the gene matches. The CDR3 covers 16 residues. CDR3 amino acids: CAWSVLRGQGAYEQYF. The CDR3 nucleotides are TGTGCCTGGAGTGTCCTAAGGGGGCAGGGGGCTTACGAGCAGTACTTC.

This rearrangement joins TRBV7-3 to TRBJ1-2; 7 nucleotides line up with TRBD1. V trimming: 4 bases; J trimming: 4 bases; junction bases outside the gene matches: 3. This CDR3 spans 13 amino acids. CDR1 and CDR2 (germline): SGHTA, FQGTGA. The CDR3 protein is CASSSQGFYGYTF. Written as DNA, the CDR3 is TGTGCCAGCAGCTCACAGGGGTTCTATGGCTACACCTTC.

This chain joins TRBV27 and TRBJ2-7, with D possibly TRBD1 on 7 matching bases. Germline CDR1 reads MNHEY; CDR2 reads SMNVEV (reference sequence). The V end was cut by 4 bases, the J end by 4 bases, with 11 bases between. The length of the CDR3 is 13 residues. CDR3 amino acids: CASSYRGGYEQYF. The CDR3 DNA follows: TGTGCCAGCAGTTACAGGGGAGGTTACGAGCAGTACTTC.

V is TRBV25-1 and J is TRBJ1-1; D not certain. Per germline, CDR1 MGHDK and CDR2 SYGVNS. V was cut by 4 bases and J by 4 bases, with 13 bases left in between. CDR3 length equals 14 residues. This chain's CDR3 is CASSVGVLGTEAFF. The DNA of the CDR3 is TGTGCCAGCAGTGTTGGGGTTTTGGGCACTGAAGCTTTCTTT.

The V call is TRBV6-4, the J call TRBJ2-1; 12 nucleotides match TRBD2. CDR1 is MRHNA, CDR2 SNTAGT, per germline. Losses at the gene ends were 5 bases for V and 5 bases for J; bases not matched to a gene: 7. This CDR3 comprises 16 residues. The CDR3 loop is CASSPKTSGRNNEQFF. The CDR3 DNA follows: TGTGCCAGCAGTCCGAAGACTAGCGGGAGAAACAATGAGCAGTTCTTC.

The V call is TRBV28, the J call TRBJ2-1; 7 nucleotides line up with TRBD1. The germline gives CDR1 MDHEN, CDR2 SYDVKM. The CDR3 consists of 14 residues. The V segment lost 5 bases and the J segment 2 bases; nucleotides outside the gene matches: 3. CDR3 sequence (DNA): TGTGCCAGCAGTCCAGGGGGAACCTACAATGAGCAGTTCTTC. Protein: CASSPGGTYNEQFF.

The V gene is TRBV11-3, the J gene TRBJ2-5; D could derive from TRBD1 or TRBD2 (6 bases each). The J call could be wrong; TRBJ2-7 is a better fit for the DNA end. Germline assignment: CDR1 SGHNT and CDR2 YENEEA. The CDR3 is made up of 14 amino acids. CDR3 sequence reads: CASSLDRGPDEQYF. CDR3 DNA sequence: TGTGCCAGCAGCTTAGATCGGGGGCCCGACGAGCAGTACTTC.

This chain joins TRBV27 and TRBJ2-7; 8 bases are shared with TRBD2. Germline assignment: CDR1 MNHEY and CDR2 SMNVEV (reference sequence). Trimming took 6 bases from V and 6 from J; bases not matched to a gene: 13. There are 15 residues in the CDR3. CDR3 protein: CASRSFGTSSVEQYF. For the CDR3, the DNA is TGTGCCAGCAGGTCCTTCGGGACTAGTTCCGTCGAGCAGTACTTC.

The CDR3 spells CASSLGTSGGEKLFF. CDR3 in DNA: TGTGCCAGTAGTCTCGGGACAAGCGGAGGGGAAAAACTGTTTTTT. The chain joins TRBV19 to TRBJ1-4, with TRBD1 as a possible D gene (6 bases). Trimming removed 5 bases at V and 8 bases at J, with 18 bases between. CDR3 size: 15 residues. Per the germline V gene, CDR1 is LNHDA and CDR2 is SQIVND (reference sequence).

About this clone: Distinct nucleotide sequences in the sample also encode this CDR3. V and J are TRBV5-4 and TRBJ2-5; tentatively, D is TRBD1 or TRBD2 (5 bases each). The V gene lost 4 bases and the J gene lost 5 bases, with 12 bases spanning the gap. Germline values: CDR1 SGHNT, CDR2 YYREEE (reference sequence). This CDR3 comprises 13 residues. The CDR3: CASSPWGKETQYF. CDR3 nucleotide sequence: TGTGCCAGCAGCCCCTGGGGGAAGGAGACCCAGTACTTC.

The count of this clone is one. The V call is TRBV6-5, the J call TRBJ1-4; D may be TRBD1 (6 bases). This CDR3 is built from 14 residues. With 8 bases removed from V and 7 bases from J, the gap between germline ends came to 17 bases. Germline CDR1 MNHEY, CDR2 SVGAGI. The CDR3 region is CASGSTGLGEKLFF. DNA of the CDR3: TGTGCCAGCGGTTCGACAGGTTTGGGTGAAAAACTGTTTTTT.

A note on this clone: The same CDR3 can be traced to other DNA sequences in this sample. This sequence joins TRBV9 and TRBJ2-7, with 15 bases fitting TRBD2. V lost 0 bases to trimming and J lost 3 bases; unmatched junction nucleotides: 4. This CDR3 comprises 17 residues. Germline V gives CDR1 SGDLS, CDR2 YYNGEE. The CDR3 loop reads CASSVGTSGRGSYEQYF. CDR3 sequence (DNA): TGTGCCAGCAGCGTAGGGACTAGCGGGAGGGGAAGCTACGAGCAGTACTTC.

This sequence joins TRBV19 and TRBJ2-5; 7 positions agree with TRBD2. The CDR3 spans 13 residues. CDR1 is LNHDA and CDR2 is SQIVND in the germline V gene (reference sequence). V lost 3 bases to trimming and J lost 6 bases; unmatched junction nucleotides: 4. The chain's CDR3 is CASSIGLGKTQYF. In DNA, the CDR3 is TGTGCCAGTAGTATCGGACTAGGGAAGACCCAGTACTTC.

The chain employs TRBV2 and TRBJ2-3; no definite D call. The germline V and J ends were trimmed by 1 base and 5 bases, with 7 bases remaining between them. This CDR3 spans 13 amino acids. CDR1 and CDR2 (germline): SNHLY, FYNNEI. The CDR3 bases are TGTGCCAGCAGTGAAGAGGTCTTAGATACGCAGTATTTT. Amino acid sequence: CASSEEVLDTQYF. The entire variable domain, with the rest obtained from reference TRBV2 and TRBJ2-3, is as follows: EPEVTQTPSHQVTQMGQEVILRCVPISNHLYFYWYRQILGQKVEFLVSFYNNEISEKSEIFDDQFSVERPDGSNFTLKIRSTKLEDSAMYFCASSEEVLDTQYFGPGTRLTVL.

The chain is built from TRBV11-1 and TRBJ2-2; 10 bases line up with TRBD2. Germline lookup yields CDR1 SGHAT and CDR2 FQDESV (reference sequence). This CDR3 is built from 15 residues. V lost 1 base to trimming and J lost 7 bases; unmatched junction nucleotides: 3. CDR3 coding DNA: TGTGCCAGCAGCTTAGTTCGGACTAGCGGCGGGGAGCTGTTTTTT. This encodes CASSLVRTSGGELFF.

On this clone: The sample has other DNA sequences that encode this CDR3 too. CDR3 DNA: TGTGCCAGCTCAACCGGGACAGGGTTTTACGAGCAGTACTTC. Translated: CASSTGTGFYEQYF. The gene calls are TRBV18 and TRBJ2-7; 9 nucleotides agree with TRBD1. The CDR3 is made up of 14 amino acids. Germline V gene data show CDR1 as KGHSH and CDR2 as LQKENI. V shed 5 bases and J 4 bases; nucleotides not matched to a gene: 6.

The V call is TRBV2, the J call TRBJ2-1; 9 positions agree with TRBD2. The CDR3 length is 16 residues. Germline V gene sequence: CDR1 SNHLY, CDR2 FYNNEI. Trimming cost V 6 bases and J 9 bases; bases outside gene matches: 15. Here the CDR3 DNA reads TGTGCCAGCAGCTTCTGGCGGGAGGGCCTAATGGTTGAGCAGTTCTTC. The encoded protein is CASSFWREGLMVEQFF.

The chain links TRBV28 to TRBJ2-1, with 7 bases fitting TRBD2. CDR1 is MDHEN and CDR2 is SYDVKM in the germline V gene. The CDR3 loop spans 15 amino acids. With V trimmed by 7 bases and J by 8 bases, 14 bases remained unmatched. The CDR3 protein is CASNLRAGVSHEQFF. CDR3 coding DNA: TGTGCCAGCAATCTTCGCGCGGGAGTCAGCCATGAGCAGTTCTTC.

J is TRBJ2-1 and V is TRBV28; D unresolved. The germline V and J ends were trimmed by 2 bases and 7 bases, with 9 bases remaining between them. The CDR3 totals 13 residues. Germline CDR1 and CDR2: MDHEN and SYDVKM. The CDR3 loop reads CASSLPLENEQFF. The DNA of the CDR3 is TGTGCCAGCAGTTTACCGTTGGAAAATGAGCAGTTCTTC.

Note on this clone: Other DNA sequences in the sample encode the same CDR3. CDR3 amino acids: CASSFGGDNEKLFF. The CDR3 DNA sequence: TGCGCCAGCAGCTTTGGCGGAGACAATGAAAAACTGTTTTTT. The chain combines TRBV5-1 with TRBJ1-4; D ambiguous. Germline values: CDR1 SGHRS, CDR2 YFSETQ. This CDR3 is built from 14 residues. V lost 2 bases and J lost 5, with 10 bases in between.

This chain links TRBV9 with TRBJ1-1, with TRBD1 as a possible D gene (5 bases). Germline assignment: CDR1 SGDLS and CDR2 YYNGEE. V lost 4 bases and J 1 base, leaving 14 bases between the germline ends. The length of the CDR3 is 15 residues. The CDR3 loop reads CASSPTGRWNTEAFF. The CDR3 DNA follows: TGTGCCAGCAGCCCCACGGGACGGTGGAACACTGAAGCTTTCTTT.

This clone has only one observation. The chain uses TRBV7-2 and TRBJ1-5, with 11 bases identical to TRBD1. Per germline, CDR1 SGHTA and CDR2 FQGNSA. This CDR3 is built from 15 residues. V gave up 4 bases and J gave up 6 bases; unmatched junction bases: 5. In nucleotides, the CDR3 is TGTGCCAGCAGCTACGGACAGGGGGCAGGTCAGCCCCAGCATTTT. Its translation is CASSYGQGAGQPQHF.

This chain connects TRBV18 to TRBJ1-3, with D unresolved. The CDR3 contains 15 residues. Trimming stripped 1 base from V and 1 base from J, with 8 bases between. The germline gives CDR1 KGHSH, CDR2 LQKENI. CDR3 sequence (DNA): TGTGCCAGCTCACCACTGGAACGATCTGGAAACACCATATATTTT. Its translation is CASSPLERSGNTIYF.